These 27 T cell receptor beta chains came from one sample sequenced in a study of blood T cells in healthy people across ages. A J-beta primer mix and a sample-barcoded 5' primer were used in a second PCR of roughly 7 to 12 cycles. TCRdb ran MiXCR on the 5' RACE reads and lists one entry per CDR3 protein. The sample carries approximately 1.5 million distinct CDR3 sequences, 40% to 45% recorded once. Sequencing input: blood. These TCRs come from a woman aged 18-29 years in good health.

J is TRBJ2-1 and V is TRBV6-5; 10 bases map to TRBD2. Germline values: CDR1 MNHEY, CDR2 SVGAGI. CDR3 length equals 16 residues. V trimming: 3 bases; J trimming: 5 bases; junction bases outside the gene matches: 7. The CDR3 protein is CASSYLSGRAHNEQFF. The CDR3 nucleotides read TGTGCCAGCAGTTATCTGAGCGGGAGGGCCCACAATGAGCAGTTCTTC.

V and J are TRBV12-3 or TRBV12-4 and TRBJ2-7; D is undetermined. CDR3 length: 14 residues. V was shortened by 2 bases and J by 3 bases, with 11 bases between the two germline ends. The CDR3 loop reads CASSLRSFGYEQYF. The CDR3 DNA is TGTGCCAGCAGTTTAAGGTCCTTCGGCTACGAGCAGTACTTC.

V gene TRBV12-3 or TRBV12-4 combines with J gene TRBJ1-2; TRBD1 agrees at 7 bases. V lost 3 bases and J lost 4; bases outside the gene matches: 5. The CDR3 length is 14 residues. The CDR3 region has the DNA TGTGCCAGCAGTTTGGAGGGGGCAGGCTATGGCTACACCTTC. Its protein product is CASSLEGAGYGYTF.

Only a few counts were recorded for this clonotype. The CDR3 DNA is TGCAGCGTTGAATGGGGGGCCTCGCCAGGTGGCTACACCTTC. It specifies CSVEWGASPGGYTF. V and J are TRBV29-1 and TRBJ1-2; D is perhaps TRBD1 (6 bases). The length of the CDR3 is 14 residues. The germline CDR1 and CDR2 sequences are SQVTM and ANQGSEA. V lost 2 bases and J 7 bases, leaving 17 bases between the germline ends.

The rearrangement links TRBV5-5 to TRBJ2-7; D may match TRBD1 or TRBD2 (6 bases each). The germline V gene encodes CDR1 SGHKS and CDR2 YYEKEE (reference sequence). CDR3 size: 17 residues. Deletions cut 0 bases from V and 7 bases from J, with 23 bases between. CDR3 nucleotide sequence: TGTGCCAGCAGCTTGGTGGGGGGCGCGGGCTCCTACAATGAGCAGTACTTC. This sequence encodes CASSLVGGAGSYNEQYF. The variable domain in full, completed from reference TRBV5-5 and TRBJ2-7, reads DAGVTQSPTHLIKTRGQQVTLRCSPISGHKSVSWYQQVLGQGPQFIFQYYEKEERGRGNFPDRFSARQFPNYSSELNVNALLLGDSALYLCASSLVGGAGSYNEQYFGPGTRLTVT.

V gene TRBV25-1 combines with J gene TRBJ1-1; D is perhaps TRBD1 (5 bases). The CDR3 has 16 amino acids. Trimming removed 1 base at V and 3 bases at J, with 15 bases between. CDR1 and CDR2 from the germline V gene are MGHDK and SYGVNS. The CDR3, as DNA: TGTGCCAGCAGTGAATTGTATACGGGGGACTACACTGAAGCTTTCTTT. Translated: CASSELYTGDYTEAFF.

The V call is TRBV28, the J call TRBJ2-7; D gene unclear. CDR1 and CDR2 from the germline V gene are MDHEN and SYDVKM. The CDR3 spans 11 residues. Between the trimmed V and J ends, which lost 6 bases and 5 bases, there was a span of 8 bases. The CDR3 loop is CASSQTDEQYF. In DNA, the CDR3 is TGTGCCAGCAGCCAGACTGACGAGCAGTACTTC.

This CDR3 is CASSYSAGREYGYTF. For the CDR3, the DNA is TGTGCCAGCAGTTACTCAGCGGGCAGAGAGTATGGCTACACCTTC. The V gene is TRBV6-2 or TRBV6-3, the J gene TRBJ1-2; no firm D call. In germline, CDR1 is MNHEY, CDR2 SVGEGT. This CDR3 region has 15 residues. V was clipped by 0 bases and J by 5 bases, with 13 bases between them.

A few counts support this clonotype. The CDR3 loop reads CASNRGDNNSPLHF. The DNA of the CDR3 is TGTGCCAGCAACCGGGGGGATAATAATTCACCCCTCCACTTT. The chain links TRBV6-6 to TRBJ1-6; tentatively, D is TRBD1 (5 bases). The germline V gene encodes CDR1 MNHNY and CDR2 SVGAGI (reference sequence). CDR3 length: 14 amino acids. The germline V and J ends were trimmed by 7 bases and 5 bases, with 12 bases remaining between them.

This sequence joins TRBV29-1 and TRBJ1-1; the D is unclear. Between the trimmed V and J ends, which lost 4 bases and 5 bases, there was a span of 17 bases. Germline CDR1 reads SQVTM; CDR2 reads ANQGSEA. The CDR3 sequence is 14 residues long. CDR3 bases: TGCAGCGTTGCTACCCGGACTTCAAAAACTGAAGCTTTCTTT. Amino acids: CSVATRTSKTEAFF.

The chain has TRBV11-2 and TRBJ2-6, with TRBD2 matching over 10 bases. The CDR3 spans 22 residues. Germline loops: CDR1 SGHAT, CDR2 FQNNGV. V lost 2 bases to trimming and J lost 1 base; unmatched junction nucleotides: 17. The CDR3 here is CASSLYPQHGLAEVSGANVLTF. For the CDR3, the DNA is TGTGCCAGCAGCTTATATCCCCAACACGGACTAGCGGAGGTGTCTGGGGCCAACGTCCTGACTTTC.

The table lists this clonotype with a few counts. V gene TRBV29-1 combines with J gene TRBJ2-5; 9 nucleotides agree with TRBD1. Per the germline V gene, CDR1 is SQVTM and CDR2 is ANQGSEA. This CDR3 has 15 residues. Trimming cost V 4 bases and J 3 bases; bases outside gene matches: 9. The CDR3 region is CSVGSFTGGEETQYF. For the CDR3, the DNA is TGCAGCGTTGGGTCCTTCACAGGGGGCGAAGAGACCCAGTACTTC. The full variable domain, with the rest looked up from reference TRBV29-1 and TRBJ2-5, is SAVISQKPSRDICQRGTSLTIQCQVDSQVTMMFWYRQQPGQSLTLIATANQGSEATYESGFVIDKFPISRPNLTFSTLTVSNMSPEDSSIYLCSVGSFTGGEETQYFGPGTRLLVL.

This clonotype was found once. This clone may be a read error of a much larger clone one base away. The V and J genes are TRBV4-1 and TRBJ1-2; D perhaps matches TRBD1 (6 bases). Trimming pared 5 bases from V and 9 bases from J, leaving 10 bases between. The CDR3 consists of 11 residues. CDR1 and CDR2 from the germline V gene are MGHRA and YSYEKL. CDR3 loop: CASSTGYSYTF. Written as DNA, the CDR3 is TGCGCCAGCAGCACAGGGTATAGCTACACCTTC.

This clonotype has a count of ten or more. The V gene is TRBV9, the J gene TRBJ2-3; D is undetermined. Germline CDR1 is SGDLS and CDR2 is YYNGEE. V gave up 0 bases and J gave up 4 bases, with 3 bases separating them. The CDR3 is 12 residues long. The CDR3 loop reads CASSVAADTQYF. Here the CDR3 DNA reads TGTGCCAGCAGCGTAGCTGCAGATACGCAGTATTTT.

This chain links TRBV5-1 with TRBJ2-3; the D is unclear. V was cut by 0 bases and J by 9 bases, with 14 bases left in between. This CDR3 is built from 14 residues. Germline values: CDR1 SGHRS, CDR2 YFSETQ. In DNA form, the CDR3 reads TGCGCCAGCAGCTTGGCCCAGCAAGCCCTAACGCAGTATTTT. It yields the protein CASSLAQQALTQYF.

This chain joins TRBV20-1 and TRBJ2-1; perhaps TRBD1 as D (6 bases). The CDR3 sequence is 14 residues long. V was pared by 1 base and J by 3 bases, with 10 bases between. The germline CDR1 and CDR2 sequences are DFQATT and SNEGSKA (reference sequence). The CDR3 here is CSARGTVFYNEQFF. The CDR3 nucleotides read TGCAGTGCTAGAGGGACAGTTTTCTACAATGAGCAGTTCTTC.

This clonotype was seen a handful of times. The chain is built from TRBV29-1 and TRBJ1-1; the D gene is possibly TRBD1 (6 bases). Germline V gives CDR1 SQVTM, CDR2 ANQGSEA. The germline V and J ends were trimmed by 8 bases and 7 bases, with 17 bases remaining between them. The CDR3 is made up of 12 amino acids. CDR3 sequence (DNA): TGCAGCACCCTGGGGGCGATCCGTGAAGCTTTCTTT. Its translation is CSTLGAIREAFF.

J is TRBJ2-7 and V is TRBV12-3 or TRBV12-4; D not resolved. V was pared by 1 base and J by 0 bases, with 16 bases between. This CDR3 is built from 17 residues. This CDR3 reads CASSLVFGIRSSYEQYF. The CDR3 bases are TGTGCCAGCAGTTTAGTATTTGGGATTCGCTCCTCCTACGAGCAGTACTTC.

In nucleotides, the CDR3 is TGTGCCAGCAGATTCGGACAGGGCCCGGCTTTCTTT. Translated: CASRFGQGPAFF. This chain uses TRBV3-1 with TRBJ1-1; 8 bases line up with TRBD1. Losses at the gene ends were 6 bases for V and 11 bases for J; bases not matched to a gene: 8. The CDR3 spans 12 residues. CDR1 and CDR2 from the germline V gene are LGHDT and YNNKEL (reference sequence).

The rearrangement joins TRBV12-3 or TRBV12-4 to TRBJ2-7, with 9 positions matching TRBD2. V was clipped by 3 bases and J by 2 bases; unmatched bases: 5. CDR3 size: 15 residues. The CDR3 DNA reads as TGTGCCAGCAGTTTGCAGCGGGGGGCACCCTACGAGCAGTACTTC. Translation: CASSLQRGAPYEQYF.

This chain uses TRBV27 with TRBJ2-3, with D perhaps being TRBD1 or TRBD2 (5 bases each). V lost 8 bases, J lost 2 bases, and 17 bases lay in between. The length of the CDR3 is 15 residues. Germline V gene data show CDR1 as MNHEY and CDR2 as SMNVEV (reference sequence). Here the CDR3 DNA reads TGTGCCAGCTCGATAACCGGGACCGACACAGATACGCAGTATTTT. The encoded protein is CASSITGTDTDTQYF.

J is TRBJ1-2 and V is TRBV3-1; TRBD1 agrees at 10 bases. Germline assignment: CDR1 LGHDT and CDR2 YNNKEL (reference sequence). The CDR3 has 15 residues. V was clipped by 5 bases and J by 8 bases; unmatched bases: 11. CDR3 sequence: CASSSSRQGAVGYTF. CDR3 coding DNA: TGTGCCAGCAGCTCCTCCCGACAGGGGGCTGTCGGCTACACCTTC.

This clonotype appeared once. The gene calls are TRBV7-2 and TRBJ2-1; 7 positions match TRBD2. The CDR3 is 15 residues long. The V gene end was trimmed by 2 bases and the J gene end by 5 bases; junction bases not matched to a gene: 6. Per the germline V gene, CDR1 is SGHTA and CDR2 is FQGNSA. In nucleotides, the CDR3 is TGTGCCAGCAGCTTACGGAGCCGGGAGGACAATGAGCAGTTCTTC. Its translation is CASSLRSREDNEQFF. Filled out from reference TRBV7-2 and TRBJ2-1, the complete variable domain reads GAGVSQSPSNKVTEKGKDVELRCDPISGHTALYWYRQSLGQGLEFLIYFQGNSAPDKSGLPSDRFSAERTGGSVSTLTIQRTQQEDSAVYLCASSLRSREDNEQFFGPGTRLTVL.

This clonotype has more than one count but fewer than ten. The CDR3 sequence: CASVDRFHNSNQPQHF. The CDR3 DNA follows: TGTGCCAGCGTTGACAGGTTCCATAATAGCAATCAGCCCCAGCATTTT. The rearrangement uses TRBV6-1 and TRBJ1-5, with TRBD1 as a possible D gene (6 bases). Germline-derived CDR1 and CDR2 are MNHNS and SASEGT. V lost 8 bases and J lost 0, with 17 bases in between. The CDR3 totals 16 residues.

The chain has TRBV5-1 and TRBJ2-5; D not certain. The CDR3 spans 14 residues. Germline CDR1 is SGHRS and CDR2 is YFSETQ. Trimming stripped 2 bases from V and 3 bases from J, with 11 bases between. The CDR3 loop is CASSLSSREETQYF. The CDR3 bases are TGCGCCAGCAGCTTATCGTCCCGAGAAGAGACCCAGTACTTC.

This clonotype occurred a few times. The chain combines TRBV20-1 with TRBJ2-1, with 9 bases aligning to TRBD1. V lost 1 base to trimming and J lost 2 bases; unmatched junction nucleotides: 6. The CDR3 runs 16 residues. The germline gives CDR1 DFQATT, CDR2 SNEGSKA (reference sequence). The CDR3 region is CSARVRTGGAYNEQFF. In DNA, the CDR3 is TGCAGTGCTAGAGTGCGAACAGGGGGCGCCTACAATGAGCAGTTCTTC.

The V and J genes are TRBV11-2 and TRBJ2-7; D tentatively reads TRBD1 or TRBD2 (5 bases each). The CDR3 has 16 residues. Per the germline V gene, CDR1 is SGHAT and CDR2 is FQNNGV. Trimming stripped 5 bases from V and 2 bases from J, with 19 bases between. CDR3 residues: CASSHLRGEYTYEQYF. The CDR3, as DNA: TGTGCCAGCAGCCACCTCCGAGGGGAGTACACCTACGAGCAGTACTTC.